The present TCR beta chain was sequenced within a study of blood T cells in healthy people across ages. Across the study: In model experiments, template switching was able to capture about one barcoded beta molecule for every two T cells that were present.

A second PCR of about 6 to 12 cycles used a sample-barcoded 5' primer and a J-beta primer mix. Each TCR beta cDNA got a 12-nucleotide random molecular identifier. TCRdb reprocessed the 5' RACE reads with MiXCR, giving one entry per CDR3 protein. Of 650,000 to 1,000,000 distinct CDR3 sequences in the sample, about 42% were seen once. Drawn from each donor were roughly 10 milliliters of peripheral blood. The authors extracted at least 5 micrograms of total RNA per sample. The CDR3 is 13 residues long. Germline-derived CDR1 and CDR2 are SQVTM and ANQGSEA. The V end lost 3 bases, the J end lost 9 bases, and 18 bases lay between the germline ends.

Sequencing was performed on blood. The TCR originated in an older man in good health. The chain recombines TRBV29-1 with TRBJ2-7; the D gene is possibly TRBD1 (5 bases). The CDR3 region has the DNA TGCAGCGTTGAGAAGGGGAAGAAAGAGGTGCAGTACTTC. This translates into CSVEKGKKEVQYF.